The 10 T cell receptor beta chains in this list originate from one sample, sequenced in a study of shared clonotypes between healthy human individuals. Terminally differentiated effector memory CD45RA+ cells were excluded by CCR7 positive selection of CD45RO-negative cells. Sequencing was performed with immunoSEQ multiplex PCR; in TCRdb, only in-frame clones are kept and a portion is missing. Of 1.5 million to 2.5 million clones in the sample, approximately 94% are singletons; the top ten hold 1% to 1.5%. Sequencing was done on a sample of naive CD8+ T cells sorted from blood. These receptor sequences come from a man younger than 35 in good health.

CDR3 DNA sequence: TGTGCCTGGAGGGGACAGGGTAGGCCCTACGAGCAGTACTTC. This sequence encodes CAWRGQGRPYEQYF. The chain uses TRBV30 and TRBJ2-7; TRBD1 matches 9 bases. Trimming removed 3 bases from V and 2 bases from J; junction bases left unmatched: 5. The CDR3 extends over 14 amino acids. Germline CDR1 reads GTSNPN; CDR2 reads SVGIG (reference sequence).

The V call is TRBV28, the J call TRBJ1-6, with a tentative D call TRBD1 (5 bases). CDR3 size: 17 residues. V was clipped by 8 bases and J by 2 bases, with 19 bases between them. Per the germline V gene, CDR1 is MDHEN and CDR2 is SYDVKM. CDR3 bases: TGTGCCAGCCAACCGACCGGGGGGGACCCCTATAATTCACCCCTCCACTTT. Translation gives CASQPTGGDPYNSPLHF.

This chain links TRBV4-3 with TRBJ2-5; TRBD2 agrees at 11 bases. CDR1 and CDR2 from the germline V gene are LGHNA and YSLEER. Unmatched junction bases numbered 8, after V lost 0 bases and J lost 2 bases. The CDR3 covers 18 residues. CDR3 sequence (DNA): TGCGCCAGCAGCCAAGATTTGCCTAGCGGGGGGCCTCAAGAGACCCAGTACTTC. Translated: CASSQDLPSGGPQETQYF.

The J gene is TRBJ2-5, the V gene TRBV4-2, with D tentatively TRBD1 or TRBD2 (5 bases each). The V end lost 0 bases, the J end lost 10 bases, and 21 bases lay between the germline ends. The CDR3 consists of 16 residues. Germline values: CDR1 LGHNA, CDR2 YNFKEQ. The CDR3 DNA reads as TGTGCCAGCAGCCAAGAGTTCACAGGCCTGGCGGAGGACCAGTACTTC. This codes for CASSQEFTGLAEDQYF.

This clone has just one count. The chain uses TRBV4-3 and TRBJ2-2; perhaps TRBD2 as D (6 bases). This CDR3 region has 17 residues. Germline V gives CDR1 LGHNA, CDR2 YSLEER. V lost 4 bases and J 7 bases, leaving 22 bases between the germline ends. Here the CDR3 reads CASSLPQKRERDGELFF. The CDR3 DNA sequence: TGCGCCAGCAGCCTCCCCCAGAAACGGGAGAGAGACGGGGAGCTGTTTTTT.

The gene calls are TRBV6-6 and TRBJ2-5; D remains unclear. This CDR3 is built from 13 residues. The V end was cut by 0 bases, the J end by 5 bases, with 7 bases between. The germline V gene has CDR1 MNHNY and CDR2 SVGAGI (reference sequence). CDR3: CASSYSVLETQYF. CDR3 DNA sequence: TGTGCCAGCAGTTACTCTGTGTTGGAGACCCAGTACTTC.

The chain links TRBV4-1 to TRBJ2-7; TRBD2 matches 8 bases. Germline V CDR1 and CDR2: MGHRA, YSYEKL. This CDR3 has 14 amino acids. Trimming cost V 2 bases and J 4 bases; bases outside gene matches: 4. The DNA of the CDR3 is TGCGCCAGCAGCCAAAAGCGGGAGTCGTACGAGCAGTACTTC. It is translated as CASSQKRESYEQYF.

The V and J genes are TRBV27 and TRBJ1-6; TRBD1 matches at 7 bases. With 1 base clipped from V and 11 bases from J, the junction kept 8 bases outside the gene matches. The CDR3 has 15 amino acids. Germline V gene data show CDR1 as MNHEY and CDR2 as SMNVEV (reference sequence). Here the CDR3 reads CASSLFVQGGAPLHF. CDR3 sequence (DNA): TGTGCCAGCAGTTTATTTGTCCAGGGGGGAGCACCCCTCCACTTT.

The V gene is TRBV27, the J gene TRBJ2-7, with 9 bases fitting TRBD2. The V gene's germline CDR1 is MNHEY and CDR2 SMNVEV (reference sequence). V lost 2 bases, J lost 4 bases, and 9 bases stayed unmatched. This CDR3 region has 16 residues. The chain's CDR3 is CASSLGAGAGGYEQYF. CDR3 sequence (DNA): TGTGCCAGCAGTTTAGGAGCGGGAGCGGGGGGTTACGAGCAGTACTTC.

The CDR3 bases are TGTGCCAGCAGCTTAGCGCCTAGCGGGCCCGGAACCGGGGAGCTGTTTTTT. It encodes CASSLAPSGPGTGELFF. The gene calls are TRBV7-9 and TRBJ2-2; 8 bases map to TRBD2. The V segment lost 0 bases and the J segment 5 bases; nucleotides outside the gene matches: 8. CDR1 and CDR2 (germline): SEHNR, FQNEAQ (reference sequence). The CDR3 is 17 residues long.